Described below is a single T cell receptor beta chain sequence and its context. What it binds is unknown. In generating TCR beta cDNA, 5'RACE template switching with UMIs was used. Each CDR3 protein gets one entry in TCRdb, which reprocessed the 5' RACE reads and gives no DNA. Its table lists about 190,000 distinct CDR3 sequences. This entry comes from a study of T cells expressing NK-cell markers. Study overall: The study sequenced eight donors, seven HCMV-seropositive and one seronegative.

Findings and limits, study-wide: Roughly 1.0-7.0% of CD8+ T cells in roughly six donors belonged to dominant NKG2C+ clonotypes.

The germline gives CDR1 MDHEN, CDR2 SYDVKM. This CDR3 is built from 13 residues. Sequencing used blood T cells: a sorted CD56 or NKG2C T cell subset, CD4+ or CD8+ T cells, or bulk PBMC T cells (not recorded which). This TCR derives from a man aged 18 to 70 in good health. V usage is TRBV28 and J usage is TRBJ2-5. The chain's CDR3 is CASSRTPRETQYF.